Listed below are T cell receptor beta chains from one sample, sequenced in a study of memory CD4+ T cells and cytomegalovirus serostatus. Clones were read by immunoSEQ multiplex PCR, and TCRdb kept only the in-frame ones, dropping some. This sample has under 75,000 clones; around three quarters occur once, and the top ten carry approximately 0.53%. Sequenced input: memory CD4+ T cells from blood. These receptors were obtained from an adult in good health and CMV-seronegative. Some clones in this sample may be carry-over from other donors' samples. Both conserved end residues are part of each CDR3. Each record gives: clone size, J gene, D gene, V gene, CDR3 DNA, CDR3 protein. D genes are given only for firm matches. Size tells how often a clone was seen (once, few, many) or the class of an expanded clone, and some rows leave it out.

abundance: few
j_gene: TRBJ1-6
d_gene: .
v_gene: TRBV7-9
CDR3nt: TGTGCCAGCAGCTTAGGGACAGCGACTAATTCACCCCTCCACTTT
CDR3aa: CASSLGTATNSPLHF

abundance: .
j_gene: TRBJ1-5
d_gene: .
v_gene: TRBV6-6
CDR3nt: TGTGCCAGCAGTTACCGGAGGAGCAATCAGCCCCAGCATTTT
CDR3aa: CASSYRRSNQPQHF

abundance: .
j_gene: TRBJ2-7
d_gene: TRBD1
v_gene: TRBV27
CDR3nt: TGTGCCAGCAGTTTATCTCGAGGGACAGGGACCTACGAGCAGTACTTC
CDR3aa: CASSLSRGTGTYEQYF

abundance: .
j_gene: TRBJ1-5
d_gene: .
v_gene: TRBV5-1
CDR3nt: TGCGCCAGCAGCTTGTCTGGGGATGATCAGCCCCAGCATTTT
CDR3aa: CASSLSGDDQPQHF

abundance: .
j_gene: TRBJ1-4
d_gene: .
v_gene: TRBV5-1
CDR3nt: TGCGCCAGCAGCTTGGCCCCCGGGGCTAGGCAGTTAACTAATGAAAAACTGTTTTTT
CDR3aa: CASSLAPGARQLTNEKLFF

abundance: .
j_gene: TRBJ1-4
d_gene: .
v_gene: TRBV10-3
CDR3nt: TGTGCCATCAGTGAGTCGGGGGGATTGTATGAAAAACTGTTTTTT
CDR3aa: CAISESGGLYEKLFF

abundance: .
j_gene: TRBJ2-3
d_gene: .
v_gene: TRBV30
CDR3nt: TGTGCCTGGAGTGGCTCGGCGGGGTTAGATACGCAGTATTTT
CDR3aa: CAWSGSAGLDTQYF

abundance: once
j_gene: TRBJ2-7
d_gene: .
v_gene: TRBV5-4
CDR3nt: TGTGCCAGCAGCTTTGGGGCTCGGGACGAGCAGTACTTC
CDR3aa: CASSFGARDEQYF

abundance: .
j_gene: TRBJ1-4
d_gene: TRBD1
v_gene: TRBV7-9
CDR3nt: TGTGCCAGCAGCTTAGGACAGGGGGCAAGAGAAAAACTGTTTTTT
CDR3aa: CASSLGQGAREKLFF

abundance: .
j_gene: TRBJ1-1
d_gene: .
v_gene: TRBV7-2
CDR3nt: TGTGCCAGCAGCCCGGGACGTCAGAACACTGAAGCTTTCTTT
CDR3aa: CASSPGRQNTEAFF

abundance: .
j_gene: TRBJ2-1
d_gene: .
v_gene: TRBV6-4
CDR3nt: TGTGCCAGCAGTGACTCTGACGGGCTGAGGGCCTACAATGAGCAGTTCTTC
CDR3aa: CASSDSDGLRAYNEQFF

abundance: .
j_gene: TRBJ2-5
d_gene: .
v_gene: TRBV27
CDR3nt: TGTGCCAGCAGGTCAATCGGGGAGACCCAGTACTTC
CDR3aa: CASRSIGETQYF

abundance: once
j_gene: TRBJ1-1
d_gene: TRBD1
v_gene: TRBV5-5
CDR3nt: TGTGCCAGCAGCGGCGACAGGGGAACCACTGAAGCTTTCTTT
CDR3aa: CASSGDRGTTEAFF

abundance: .
j_gene: TRBJ1-4
d_gene: TRBD1
v_gene: TRBV2
CDR3nt: TGTGCCAGCAGGGGACAGGGGGAAAAACTGTTTTTT
CDR3aa: CASRGQGEKLFF

abundance: .
j_gene: TRBJ1-3
d_gene: .
v_gene: TRBV7-2
CDR3nt: TGTGCCAGCAGCCCTAGGGGGACCTCTGGAAACACCATATATTTT
CDR3aa: CASSPRGTSGNTIYF

abundance: .
j_gene: TRBJ1-1
d_gene: .
v_gene: TRBV6-6
CDR3nt: TGTGCCAGCAGTTACCATTACAGGGATGCTGGTGAAGCTTTCTTT
CDR3aa: CASSYHYRDAGEAFF

abundance: few
j_gene: TRBJ1-1
d_gene: .
v_gene: TRBV18
CDR3nt: TGTGCCAGCTCACAAGGGCAACGAGCTGAAGCTTTCTTT
CDR3aa: CASSQGQRAEAFF

abundance: .
j_gene: TRBJ1-4
d_gene: .
v_gene: TRBV10-3
CDR3nt: TGTGCCATCAGTGCGTCGGCTAATGAAAAACTGTTTTTT
CDR3aa: CAISASANEKLFF

abundance: .
j_gene: TRBJ1-5
d_gene: TRBD1
v_gene: TRBV2
CDR3nt: TGTGCCAGCAGTGAAAACACAGGGGGGTATCAGCCCCAGCATTTT
CDR3aa: CASSENTGGYQPQHF

abundance: .
j_gene: TRBJ2-5
d_gene: .
v_gene: TRBV7-2
CDR3nt: TGTGCCAGCAGCTACCAAGAGGCCCAGTACTTC
CDR3aa: CASSYQEAQYF

abundance: .
j_gene: TRBJ1-5
d_gene: TRBD1
v_gene: TRBV7-2
CDR3nt: TGTGCCAGCAGCCCGGACAGGACAAATCAGCCCCAGCATTTT
CDR3aa: CASSPDRTNQPQHF

abundance: .
j_gene: TRBJ2-7
d_gene: .
v_gene: TRBV7-2
CDR3nt: TGTGCCAGCAGAAAACAGGACATCTACGAGCAGTACTTC
CDR3aa: CASRKQDIYEQYF

abundance: .
j_gene: TRBJ2-7
d_gene: TRBD1
v_gene: TRBV6-5
CDR3nt: TGTGCCAGCAGTTACGGAGATTGGGACAGGGGATCCGAGCAGTACTTC
CDR3aa: CASSYGDWDRGSEQYF

abundance: .
j_gene: TRBJ1-2
d_gene: .
v_gene: TRBV7-2
CDR3nt: TGTGCCAGCAGCCCGTGGTACGCCGGATCGAACTATGGCTACACCTTC
CDR3aa: CASSPWYAGSNYGYTF

abundance: few
j_gene: TRBJ2-3
d_gene: .
v_gene: TRBV7-2
CDR3nt: TGTGCCAGCAGCCTACGAAGGACCACAGATACGCAGTATTTT
CDR3aa: CASSLRRTTDTQYF

abundance: .
j_gene: TRBJ2-7
d_gene: TRBD2
v_gene: TRBV10-2
CDR3nt: TGCGCCAGCAGACAGGGACTAGCGGGTGAGCAGTACTTC
CDR3aa: CASRQGLAGEQYF

abundance: .
j_gene: TRBJ1-1
d_gene: .
v_gene: TRBV5-8
CDR3nt: TGTGCCAGCAGCCTTTACGCGACAGCGAACACTGAAGCTTTCTTT
CDR3aa: CASSLYATANTEAFF

abundance: few
j_gene: TRBJ1-2
d_gene: .
v_gene: TRBV5-1
CDR3nt: TGCGCCAGCAGATTGGCGGATGGGGTCTATGGCTACACCTTC
CDR3aa: CASRLADGVYGYTF

abundance: .
j_gene: TRBJ2-5
d_gene: .
v_gene: TRBV11-2
CDR3nt: TGTGCCAGCAGCTTGGGATATCAAGAGACCCAGTACTTC
CDR3aa: CASSLGYQETQYF

abundance: .
j_gene: TRBJ2-2
d_gene: TRBD2
v_gene: TRBV7-2
CDR3nt: TGTGCCAGCAGCTTAGGGGGACTAGCGGGAGGGACCGGGGAGCTGTTTTTT
CDR3aa: CASSLGGLAGGTGELFF

abundance: .
j_gene: TRBJ2-7
d_gene: .
v_gene: TRBV5-1
CDR3nt: TGCGCCAGCAGCTTGGGCGCAGGGACGCTAGTCTCCTACGAGCAGTACTTC
CDR3aa: CASSLGAGTLVSYEQYF

abundance: .
j_gene: TRBJ2-1
d_gene: TRBD2
v_gene: TRBV19
CDR3nt: TGTGCCAGTAGTATAGAGTTGGGACTAGGCCTCAATGAGCAGTTCTTC
CDR3aa: CASSIELGLGLNEQFF

abundance: few
j_gene: TRBJ2-7
d_gene: .
v_gene: TRBV7-9
CDR3nt: TGTGCCAGCAGTCAAGATCCTTTACTATTC
CDR3aa: CASSQDPLLF

abundance: .
j_gene: TRBJ1-1
d_gene: TRBD1
v_gene: TRBV18
CDR3nt: TGTGCCAGCTCACCCGGACAGGACGAGGAAGCTTTCTTT
CDR3aa: CASSPGQDEEAFF

abundance: .
j_gene: TRBJ2-7
d_gene: TRBD1
v_gene: TRBV13
CDR3nt: TGTGCCAGCAGCTCATACACCGGGACAGGGGGGAGAGAGCAGTACTTC
CDR3aa: CASSSYTGTGGREQYF

abundance: .
j_gene: TRBJ2-5
d_gene: TRBD1
v_gene: TRBV9
CDR3nt: TGTGCCAGCAGCCGGACAGGGGGCGAAGAGACCCAGTACTTC
CDR3aa: CASSRTGGEETQYF